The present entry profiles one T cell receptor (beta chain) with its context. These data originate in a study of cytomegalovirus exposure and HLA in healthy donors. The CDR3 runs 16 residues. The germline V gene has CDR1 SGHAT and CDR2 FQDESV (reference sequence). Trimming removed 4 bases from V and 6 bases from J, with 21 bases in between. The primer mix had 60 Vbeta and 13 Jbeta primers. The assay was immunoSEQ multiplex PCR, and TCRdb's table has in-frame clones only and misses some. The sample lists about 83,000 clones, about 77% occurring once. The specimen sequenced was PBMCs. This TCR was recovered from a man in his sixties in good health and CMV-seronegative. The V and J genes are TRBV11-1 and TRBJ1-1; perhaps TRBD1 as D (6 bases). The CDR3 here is CASSSPNTGSRAEAFF. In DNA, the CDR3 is TGTGCCAGCAGCTCGCCAAACACAGGGAGCAGGGCTGAAGCTTTCTTT.